Given below is one TCR beta chain in context. Its recognized antigen is unknown. Within one base of it there is no much larger clone, and no base qualities were kept. Participants in the prospective study were enrolled through a virtual design, were aged roughly 18 to 100 years, and lived in roughly 24 United States geographic areas. In the prospective study, cohorts were assigned on the basis of participant-reported clinical history obtained from a screening survey and a study questionnaire. For ImmuneRACE Cohort 3, a participant was defined as recovered based on two consecutive negative NP/OP PCR tests, clearance by a healthcare professional, or resolution of symptoms. Mobile phlebotomists in the prospective study collected whole blood, serum and a nasopharyngeal or oropharyngeal swab from every participant. Prospective study participants could optionally give additional blood draws and questionnaires over a roughly two-month period. Before DNA extraction, prospective study blood samples were shipped either frozen or at room temperature.

TCRbeta CDR3 regions were amplified from genomic DNA using the immunoSEQ Assay, a bias-controlled multiplex PCR. As for the original processing: The number of nucleated cells in each sample was estimated from the amplification of reference gene primers within the assay. Sequence reads were collapsed and filtered to measure the absolute abundance of every unique TCRbeta CDR3 rearrangement. Productive Simpson clonality was computed per sample as the square root of Simpson's diversity index over productive rearrangements. The table comes from immuneACCESS by way of TCRdb, which keeps in-frame sequences with V and J called. Part of the clones is missing from these tables; in studies checked, under half for an unresolved V gene and the rest for unknown reasons. V, J and clone size are taken as reported in that table, and D and trimming were inferred from the DNA itself. The sample contains 150,000 to 250,000 clones, about nine tenths of them found a single time. Jointly, the top ten make up approximately 2% of the sample.

This entry comes from a study of blood T cell repertoires in COVID-19 (dated by TCRdb to the early 2020s). A note on the overall study: Collaborator samples came from the United States, Italy and Spain and covered acute and convalescent phases of COVID-19. The sample metadata nearly always contained a de-identified subject ID, COVID-19 status, age in years and sex. The material from the prospective study consisted of cDNA or gDNA derived from T cells, B-cell-depleted T cells, or PBMCs. Samples came from the ongoing ImmuneRACE study (first 160 participants) plus 1,254 subjects from 6 global collaborators. HLA class I and class II types, where available, came from metadata supplied by the sample provider rather than from assay-based typing. A freely available public database, intended as a resource for researchers studying the immune response to SARS-CoV-2, is where the repertoires were released. The dataset comprised deeply sampled blood TCRbeta repertoires from subjects exposed to, actively infected with, or recovered from COVID-19. Beyond this particular receptor, the publication reports: How much clinical and demographic metadata was included differed by source and by participant, and the metadata was provided uncurated.

CDR1 and CDR2, per the germline V gene, are MNHEY and SVGAGI. Reading from cysteine to phenylalanine, the CDR3 counts 12 amino acids. CDR3 DNA is the only sequence kept; it has 36 bases, read in frame from the first base. V drops 8 bases and J drops 1 base, leaving 8 bases in between. Sequencing used PBMCs or T cells enriched from blood (not recorded which). This TCR was recovered from a woman aged 30 to 39 who had recovered from COVID-19. The sequence is built from TRBV6-5 and TRBJ1-1; the D gene assignment is ambiguous. The base sequence is TGTGCCAGCCGAAACTCGAACACTGAAGCTTTCTTT. It codes for CASRNSNTEAFF.